Below are 13 T cell receptor beta chains sequenced from a single sample in a study of glioma-infiltrating T cells after dendritic cell vaccination. Described time point: after dendritic cell vaccination, including at tumor progression/relapse. Only in-frame clones appear in the TCRdb table, and some are missing; sequencing was by immunoSEQ multiplex PCR. The sample records roughly 80,000 clones, roughly 84% being singletons. This sample comprised blood, obtained after dendritic cell vaccination. These receptors originate from a human donor with glioblastoma.

This clone has more than one count but fewer than ten. The rearrangement uses TRBV15 and TRBJ1-6, with 8 bases aligning to TRBD1. The CDR3 runs to 16 residues. CDR1 is LNHNV and CDR2 is YYDKDF in the germline V gene (reference sequence). V lost 4 bases, J lost 4 bases, and 6 bases stayed unmatched. CDR3 bases: TGTGCCACCAGCACCGACCGACAGGGGTATAATTCACCCCTCCACTTT. Translated, it gives CATSTDRQGYNSPLHF.

This clone has just one count. The chain employs TRBV5-1 and TRBJ2-1, with 14 positions matching TRBD2. CDR1 is SGHRS and CDR2 is YFSETQ in the germline V gene. The CDR3 is 15 residues long. V trimming: 4 bases; J trimming: 6 bases; junction bases outside the gene matches: 3. The CDR3 coding sequence is TGCGCCAGCAGCCGACTAGCGGGAGGGATCAATGAGCAGTTCTTC. This sequence encodes CASSRLAGGINEQFF.

The V gene is TRBV14, the J gene TRBJ1-6; TRBD1 agrees at 8 bases. Trimming cost V 4 bases and J 0 bases; bases outside gene matches: 14. Germline-derived CDR1 and CDR2 are SGHDN and FVKESK. This CDR3 region has 20 residues. Here the CDR3 reads CASSLDRQGIKSSYNSPLHF. Here the CDR3 DNA reads TGTGCCAGCAGCCTGGACCGACAGGGGATTAAGAGCTCCTATAATTCACCCCTCCACTTT.

This chain links TRBV7-6 with TRBJ2-7, with 7 bases lining up with TRBD1. Germline V gene sequence: CDR1 SGHVS, CDR2 FNYEAQ. The CDR3 spans 16 residues. J was trimmed by 0 bases and V by 5 bases; bases with no gene match: 10. CDR3 residues: CASSTSPGQLSYEQYF. CDR3 nucleotides: TGTGCCAGCAGCACCTCCCCGGGACAGCTCTCCTACGAGCAGTACTTC.

The chain has TRBV11-2 and TRBJ2-1, with 9 nucleotides matching TRBD1. Trimming at V came to 5 bases and at J to 1 base, leaving 3 bases not matched to a gene. The CDR3 totals 15 residues. Germline CDR1 is SGHAT and CDR2 is FQNNGV. CDR3 protein: CASSRGQGSYNEQFF. The DNA of the CDR3 is TGTGCCAGCAGCCGGGGACAGGGTTCCTACAATGAGCAGTTCTTC. The entire variable domain, with the rest obtained from reference TRBV11-2 and TRBJ2-1, is as follows: EAGVAQSPRYKIIEKRQSVAFWCNPISGHATLYWYQQILGQGPKLLIQFQNNGVVDDSQLPKDRFSAERLKGVDSTLKIQPAKLEDSAVYLCASSRGQGSYNEQFFGPGTRLTVL.

The chain carries TRBV9 and TRBJ1-2, with D uncertain. V lost 3 bases to trimming and J lost 5 bases, with 11 bases between them. CDR3 length: 13 residues. Germline V gene lookup returns CDR1 SGDLS and CDR2 YYNGEE. The CDR3 region has the DNA TGTGCCAGCAGCGGTACGGGAGTATATGGCTACACCTTC. It codes for CASSGTGVYGYTF.

The V and J genes are TRBV19 and TRBJ2-3; a weak D match, TRBD2 (6 bases). The germline V gene encodes CDR1 LNHDA and CDR2 SQIVND (reference sequence). V was trimmed by 6 bases and J by 4 bases, leaving 14 bases between them. This CDR3 spans 14 amino acids. CDR3: CASRNSGRSDTQYF. As DNA, the CDR3 is TGTGCCAGTAGAAATTCAGGGAGGTCAGATACGCAGTATTTT.

The V and J genes are TRBV7-2 and TRBJ2-3; perhaps TRBD2 as D (6 bases). CDR1 and CDR2 from the germline V gene are SGHTA and FQGNSA. The CDR3 totals 14 residues. The germline V and J ends were trimmed by 5 bases and 8 bases, with 17 bases remaining between them. The CDR3 region is CASSPTAGYGTQYF. DNA of the CDR3: TGTGCCAGCAGCCCCACGGCGGGATACGGTACGCAGTATTTT.

The rearrangement uses TRBV7-9 and TRBJ1-2, with D tentatively TRBD1 (5 bases). The CDR3 runs 15 residues. The germline V and J ends were trimmed by 1 base and 4 bases, with 13 bases remaining between them. Germline loops: CDR1 SEHNR, CDR2 FQNEAQ (reference sequence). The CDR3 DNA reads as TGTGCCAGCAGCTTAGAAATCGGGGGTGGCTATGGCTACACCTTC. This encodes CASSLEIGGGYGYTF.

This clone was recorded once. CDR3 in amino acids: CASSPELYRAGGELFF. The CDR3 DNA follows: TGTGCCAGCAGCCCGGAACTCTACAGGGCGGGCGGGGAGCTGTTTTTT. The J gene is TRBJ2-2, the V gene TRBV5-4; a weak D match, TRBD1 (6 bases). Germline values: CDR1 SGHNT, CDR2 YYREEE (reference sequence). Trimming removed 4 bases at V and 7 bases at J, with 20 bases between. The CDR3 has 16 amino acids.

In this sample, this clone turned up a few times. The chain combines TRBV6-5 with TRBJ2-7; 10 bases are shared with TRBD2. Trimming at V came to 6 bases and at J to 3 bases, leaving 5 bases not matched to a gene. The germline CDR1 and CDR2 sequences are MNHEY and SVGAGI. This CDR3 is 14 amino acids long. CDR3 amino acids: CASRWTSGFYEQYF. As DNA, the CDR3 is TGTGCCAGCAGGTGGACTAGCGGTTTCTACGAGCAGTACTTC.

In DNA form, the CDR3 reads TGTGCCAGCAGCTTAGCGACACTGGCTGGTACAAGAGAGACCCAGTACTTC. Translated: CASSLATLAGTRETQYF. This sequence joins TRBV7-6 and TRBJ2-5; no firm D call. V was clipped by 0 bases and J by 4 bases, with 18 bases between them. This CDR3 spans 17 amino acids. Germline CDR1 reads SGHVS; CDR2 reads FNYEAQ.

The rearrangement links TRBV9 to TRBJ2-7; the match to TRBD2 covers 11 bases. Germline V CDR1 and CDR2: SGDLS, YYNGEE. With V trimmed by 4 bases and J by 9 bases, 12 bases remained unmatched. The CDR3 consists of 15 residues. The CDR3 loop reads CASSPDPTSGTVQYF. The CDR3 bases are TGTGCCAGCAGCCCCGACCCGACTAGCGGGACGGTGCAGTACTTC. Variable domain in full (rest from reference TRBV9 and TRBJ2-7): DSGVTQTPKHLITATGQRVTLRCSPRSGDLSVYWYQQSLDQGLQFLIQYYNGEERAKGNILERFSAQQFPDLHSELNLSSLELGDSALYFCASSPDPTSGTVQYFGPGTRLTVT.